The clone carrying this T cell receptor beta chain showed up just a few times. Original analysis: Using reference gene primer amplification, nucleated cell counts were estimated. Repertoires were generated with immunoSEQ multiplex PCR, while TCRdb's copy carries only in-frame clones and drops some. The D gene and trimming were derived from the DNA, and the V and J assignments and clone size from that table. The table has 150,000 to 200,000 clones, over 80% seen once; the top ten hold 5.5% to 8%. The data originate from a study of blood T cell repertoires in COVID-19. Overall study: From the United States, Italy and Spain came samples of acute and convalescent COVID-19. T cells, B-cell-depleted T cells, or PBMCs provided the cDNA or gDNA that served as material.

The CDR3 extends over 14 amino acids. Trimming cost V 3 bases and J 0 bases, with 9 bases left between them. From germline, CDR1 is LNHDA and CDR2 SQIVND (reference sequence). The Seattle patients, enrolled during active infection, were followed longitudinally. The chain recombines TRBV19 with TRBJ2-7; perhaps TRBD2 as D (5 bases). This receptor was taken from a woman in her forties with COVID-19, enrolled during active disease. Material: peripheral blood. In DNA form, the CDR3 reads TGTGCCAGTAGTATTACCGGGGTCTCCTACGAGCAGTACTTC. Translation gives CASSITGVSYEQYF.